The 30 T cell receptor beta chains presented below share a single source sample, sequenced in a study of response to subunit inactivated influenza vaccine (dated by TCRdb to 2016 to 2018). Preparation of the library involved RT-PCR. The sequencer listed for this sample is Illumina HiSeq 2500. TCRdb reprocessing: public reads trimmed at Q25 with fastp, clones called with MiXCR, in-frame beta chains kept. Merged by CDR3 protein, the rows form single entries marked with the most common genes and DNA. This sample comprises around 540,000 distinct CDR3 sequences, over 9.5% of them detected only once. The leading ten clones occupy approximately 10% of the sample. The source material was PBMCs from blood, sampled on the day of vaccination. These receptors all stem from a man aged 50-60 years who received an inactivated influenza vaccine. Donor details come from another sample of the same person, matched by shared clones.

The chain has TRBV3-1 and TRBJ1-1, with unresolved D. The CDR3 has 13 residues. V was trimmed by 4 bases and J by 4 bases, leaving 10 bases between them. Per the germline V gene, CDR1 is LGHDT and CDR2 is YNNKEL (reference sequence). The DNA for the CDR3 is TGTGCCAGCAGCCGTAAGGTGTTCACTGAAGCTTTCTTT. As protein: CASSRKVFTEAFF.

The V gene is TRBV19, the J gene TRBJ2-1, with 11 bases fitting TRBD2. The CDR3 is made up of 16 amino acids. Germline-derived CDR1 and CDR2 are LNHDA and SQIVND (reference sequence). V was clipped by 5 bases and J by 3 bases; unmatched bases: 6. The CDR3 nucleotides are TGTGCCAGTAGTCTTATAGCGGGAGGGGTCTACAATGAGCAGTTCTTC. It codes for CASSLIAGGVYNEQFF. Complete variable domain (other parts from reference TRBV19 and TRBJ2-1): DGGITQSPKYLFRKEGQNVTLSCEQNLNHDAMYWYRQDPGQGLRLIYYSQIVNDFQKGDIAEGYSVSREKKESFPLTVTSAQKNPTAFYLCASSLIAGGVYNEQFFGPGTRLTVL.

Ten or more counts support this clonotype. This chain links TRBV12-3 or TRBV12-4 with TRBJ1-6; 8 nucleotides line up with TRBD1. The CDR3 runs to 16 residues. The V gene end was trimmed by 6 bases and the J gene end by 5 bases; junction bases not matched to a gene: 9. The CDR3 region is CASSNAGGYNNSPLHF. The CDR3 nucleotides read TGTGCCAGCAGCAACGCAGGGGGCTATAATAATTCACCCCTCCACTTT.

V usage is TRBV11-3 and J usage is TRBJ2-1; D not resolved. V lost 1 base and J lost 6, with 13 bases in between. CDR1 and CDR2 from the germline V gene are SGHNT and YENEEA. The CDR3 runs to 15 residues. Here the CDR3 DNA reads TGTGCCAGCAGCTTAGGAAGCTTCACCCTCAATGAGCAGTTCTTC. Residues: CASSLGSFTLNEQFF.

This clonotype was detected only a few times. The rearrangement joins TRBV5-1 to TRBJ2-5; D may be TRBD1 or TRBD2 (6 bases each). The CDR3 has 15 residues. Between the trimmed V and J ends, which lost 4 bases and 4 bases, there was a span of 17 bases. Germline-derived CDR1 and CDR2 are SGHRS and YFSETQ. This CDR3 is CASSAGLQGGETQYF. The CDR3 region has the DNA TGCGCCAGCAGCGCGGGACTTCAAGGGGGAGAGACCCAGTACTTC. The full variable domain, its missing parts supplied by reference TRBV5-1 and TRBJ2-5, is KAGVTQTPRYLIKTRGQQVTLSCSPISGHRSVSWYQQTPGQGLQFLFEYFSETQRNKGNFPGRFSGRQFSNSRSEMNVSTLELGDSALYLCASSAGLQGGETQYFGPGTRLLVL.

This clonotype showed up just a few times. This chain joins TRBV7-2 and TRBJ2-1; D perhaps matches TRBD2 (6 bases). This CDR3 has 15 residues. The germline V gene encodes CDR1 SGHTA and CDR2 FQGNSA. Trimming pared 5 bases from V and 0 bases from J, leaving 11 bases between. The chain's CDR3 is CASSPIAASYNEQFF. The CDR3 coding sequence is TGTGCCAGCAGCCCGATAGCGGCCTCCTACAATGAGCAGTTCTTC.

This clonotype was seen at least ten times. For the CDR3, the DNA is TGCAGTGCTAGCCCAGGGGGGTACGAGCAGTACTTC. It specifies CSASPGGYEQYF. The chain couples TRBV20-1 to TRBJ2-7; TRBD1 is a possible D gene (7 bases). This CDR3 has 12 residues. Trimming took 3 bases from V and 4 from J, leaving 10 bases between them. Germline V gene data show CDR1 as DFQATT and CDR2 as SNEGSKA (reference sequence).

This chain joins TRBV28 and TRBJ1-1, with a possible D match to TRBD1 (6 bases). This CDR3 is built from 14 residues. Germline-derived CDR1 and CDR2 are MDHEN and SYDVKM. Between the trimmed V and J ends, which lost 3 bases and 6 bases, there was a span of 14 bases. CDR3 region: CASSLGHRVSEAFF. In DNA, the CDR3 is TGTGCCAGCAGTTTGGGTCACAGGGTTTCTGAAGCTTTCTTT.

This clonotype was seen a handful of times. This rearrangement joins TRBV3-1 to TRBJ2-5; the D gene is possibly TRBD1 (5 bases). Trimming removed 4 bases from V and 8 bases from J, with 17 bases in between. The CDR3 totals 14 residues. Germline CDR1 reads LGHDT; CDR2 reads YNNKEL (reference sequence). The CDR3 DNA follows: TGTGCCAGCAGCCTCAGAGGACATGGAATAACCCAGTACTTC. Translation gives CASSLRGHGITQYF.

This clonotype has only a few counts. This sequence joins TRBV5-1 and TRBJ1-5, with D unresolved. Germline CDR1 SGHRS, CDR2 YFSETQ. There are 14 residues in the CDR3. V gave up 4 bases and J gave up 3 bases, with 11 bases separating them. The CDR3, as DNA: TGCGCCAGCAGCCCAGGAGATTACAATCAGCCCCAGCATTTT. The encoded protein is CASSPGDYNQPQHF.

This clonotype was detected ten times or more. The chain recombines TRBV7-9 with TRBJ2-2; 9 nucleotides line up with TRBD1. From germline, CDR1 is SEHNR and CDR2 FQNEAQ (reference sequence). This CDR3 has 16 amino acids. The J segment lost 4 bases and the V segment lost 4 bases, leaving 7 bases of the junction unmatched. This CDR3 reads CASSSRQGVPTGELFF. The CDR3 region has the DNA TGTGCCAGCAGCTCCAGACAGGGGGTCCCCACCGGGGAGCTGTTTTTT.

CDR3 region: CASSRGGPDTEAFF. CDR3 nucleotides: TGTGCCAGCAGCCGGGGGGGTCCGGACACTGAAGCTTTCTTT. The chain is built from TRBV7-6 and TRBJ1-1, with a possible D match to TRBD1 (5 bases). V gave up 5 bases and J gave up 3 bases, with 13 bases separating them. Germline V gene sequence: CDR1 SGHVS, CDR2 FNYEAQ. The CDR3 runs 14 residues.

The rearrangement links TRBV12-3 or TRBV12-4 to TRBJ1-5; D gene uncertain. The CDR3 is 15 amino acids. Trimming pared 1 base from V and 1 base from J, leaving 8 bases between. The CDR3 DNA is TGTGCCAGCAGTTTAGGCCCCCAGAGCAATCAGCCCCAGCATTTT. Amino acid sequence: CASSLGPQSNQPQHF.

V gene TRBV20-1 combines with J gene TRBJ1-5, with 8 bases lining up with TRBD1. Per the germline V gene, CDR1 is DFQATT and CDR2 is SNEGSKA (reference sequence). V gave up 0 bases and J gave up 2 bases; unmatched junction bases: 0. The CDR3 loop spans 14 amino acids. The CDR3 DNA sequence: TGCAGTGCTAGAGAGACAGGGGGCAATCAGCCCCAGCATTTT. Protein sequence: CSARETGGNQPQHF.

The V call is TRBV5-5, the J call TRBJ2-3; 9 positions agree with TRBD2. The CDR3 runs to 16 residues. V gave up 0 bases and J gave up 5 bases; unmatched junction bases: 7. Germline assignment: CDR1 SGHKS and CDR2 YYEKEE (reference sequence). CDR3 in amino acids: CASSLEAGGTGDTQYF. CDR3 DNA: TGTGCCAGCAGCTTGGAAGCGGGGGGAACTGGAGATACGCAGTATTTT.

In the case of this clonotype: Mismatch with germline at one junction end may stem from a read error. The chain carries TRBV6-2 or TRBV6-3 and TRBJ2-7; D remains unclear. The CDR3 spans 17 residues. Germline CDR1 reads MNHEY; CDR2 reads SVGEGT. Here the CDR3 reads CAISFNPISRIAYEQYF. DNA of the CDR3: TGTGCCATCAGTTTCAACCCAATTTCCAGGATCGCCTACGAGCAGTACTTC.

V is TRBV28 and J is TRBJ2-1, with 8 nucleotides matching TRBD1. The germline gives CDR1 MDHEN, CDR2 SYDVKM. The CDR3 is 14 amino acids. V lost 6 bases to trimming and J lost 4 bases; unmatched junction nucleotides: 5. CDR3 bases: TGTGCCAGCAGAATACAGGGGGGTTACAATGAGCAGTTCTTC. Amino acid sequence: CASRIQGGYNEQFF.

This clonotype was counted a few times. The rearrangement joins TRBV6-2 or TRBV6-3 to TRBJ2-7, with TRBD1 as a possible D gene (6 bases). CDR3 size: 12 residues. The germline V gene encodes CDR1 MNHEY and CDR2 SVGEGT. Between the trimmed V and J ends, which lost 6 bases and 9 bases, there was a span of 15 bases. Here the CDR3 reads CASSTPGVSQYF. The CDR3 DNA is TGTGCCAGCAGCACCCCAGGGGTTTCGCAGTACTTC.

This clonotype was counted once. The chain joins TRBV9 to TRBJ2-5; D is unresolved. Germline V lookup: CDR1 SGDLS, CDR2 YYNGEE. The CDR3 sequence is 14 residues long. Trimming left V 4 bases short and J 2 bases short, with 12 bases between. In DNA form, the CDR3 reads TGTGCCAGCAGCCCCCCGACTCCTCAAGAGACCCAGTACTTC. Its translation is CASSPPTPQETQYF.

The chain carries TRBV20-1 and TRBJ2-4; 7 bases agree with TRBD2. The CDR3 totals 13 residues. Trimming took 5 bases from V and 9 from J; bases not matched to a gene: 10. The germline V gene has CDR1 DFQATT and CDR2 SNEGSKA (reference sequence). DNA for the CDR3: TGCAGTGCTGGGGGGGGGATGACTCTCATTCAGTACTTC. This codes for CSAGGGMTLIQYF.

This clonotype was counted only a few times. This chain links TRBV4-1 with TRBJ2-5, with a possible D match to TRBD1 (7 bases). The CDR3 is 16 amino acids. Germline values: CDR1 MGHRA, CDR2 YSYEKL. V lost 3 bases, J lost 2 bases, and 16 bases lay in between. The CDR3 loop reads CASSHVQGGKQETQYF. The CDR3 DNA reads as TGCGCCAGCAGCCATGTCCAGGGGGGTAAGCAAGAGACCCAGTACTTC.

This clonotype was seen many times. The chain carries TRBV12-3 or TRBV12-4 and TRBJ1-6; D is undetermined. The V and J ends lost 6 bases and 3 bases respectively, with 9 bases between them. The CDR3 runs 14 residues. Written as DNA, the CDR3 is TGTGCCAGCAGGGACCTCGACTATAATTCACCCCTCCACTTT. The encoded protein is CASRDLDYNSPLHF.

V gene TRBV7-2 combines with J gene TRBJ1-5, with TRBD1 as a possible D gene (6 bases). The CDR3 has 15 amino acids. Germline V gives CDR1 SGHTA, CDR2 FQGNSA. With 8 bases removed from V and 5 bases from J, the gap between germline ends came to 19 bases. This chain's CDR3 is CASRSVGGIDQPQHF. In DNA, the CDR3 is TGTGCCAGCCGTTCTGTAGGGGGGATCGATCAGCCCCAGCATTTT. The whole variable domain, remainder taken from reference TRBV7-2 and TRBJ1-5, is GAGVSQSPSNKVTEKGKDVELRCDPISGHTALYWYRQSLGQGLEFLIYFQGNSAPDKSGLPSDRFSAERTGGSVSTLTIQRTQQEDSAVYLCASRSVGGIDQPQHFGDGTRLSIL.

The table lists this clonotype with a few counts. The CDR3: CASSPFVRGSYEQYF. CDR3 sequence (DNA): TGTGCCAGCAGCCCCTTCGTCAGGGGCTCCTACGAGCAGTACTTC. The V and J genes are TRBV5-6 and TRBJ2-7, with a tentative D call TRBD1 (6 bases). The CDR3 is 15 amino acids. Trimming cost V 4 bases and J 0 bases, with 14 bases left between them. Germline V gives CDR1 SGHDT, CDR2 YYEEEE. Supplemented by reference TRBV5-6 and TRBJ2-7, the full variable domain reads DAGVTQSPTHLIKTRGQQVTLRCSPKSGHDTVSWYQQALGQGPQFIFQYYEEEERQRGNFPDRFSGHQFPNYSSELNVNALLLGDSALYLCASSPFVRGSYEQYFGPGTRLTVT.

This chain uses TRBV20-1 with TRBJ2-7; 9 positions match TRBD1. The CDR3 is made up of 14 amino acids. The germline CDR1 and CDR2 sequences are DFQATT and SNEGSKA (reference sequence). V shed 6 bases, J shed 5 bases, and the junction held 11 bases outside the gene matches. CDR3 DNA: TGCAGTGCAAGACAGGGGGTCAGGTTTAACGAGCAGTACTTC. It encodes CSARQGVRFNEQYF.

The genes are TRBV20-1 and TRBJ1-5; D is undetermined. Trimming stripped 4 bases from V and 1 base from J, with 14 bases between. Germline loops: CDR1 DFQATT, CDR2 SNEGSKA (reference sequence). The CDR3 has 15 amino acids. For the CDR3, the DNA is TGCAGTGCTAATGAGAACCAGCTCAGCAATCAGCCCCAGCATTTT. Translated, it gives CSANENQLSNQPQHF.

This clonotype was seen a few times. The chain has TRBV24-1 and TRBJ2-1, with 10 bases identical to TRBD2. The length of the CDR3 is 16 residues. Trimming at V came to 6 bases and at J to 2 bases, leaving 6 bases not matched to a gene. Germline assignment: CDR1 KGHDR and CDR2 SFDVKD. CDR3 amino acids: CATSSSGSRAYNEQFF. The CDR3 coding sequence is TGTGCCACCAGTTCTAGCGGGAGTAGGGCCTACAATGAGCAGTTCTTC.

This clonotype was seen repeatedly, ten times or more. The chain combines TRBV4-3 with TRBJ2-7; 8 nucleotides agree with TRBD2. J lost 5 bases, V lost 1 base, and 10 bases had no gene match. Germline V CDR1 and CDR2: LGHNA, YSLEER. The CDR3 totals 16 residues. Written as DNA, the CDR3 is TGCGCCAGCAGCCAAGCCACCGGGACTAGGATAAACGAGCAGTACTTC. Its protein product is CASSQATGTRINEQYF.

This sequence joins TRBV12-3 or TRBV12-4 and TRBJ2-7, with 7 bases that match TRBD1. J gave up 3 bases and V 6 bases, and 8 bases lay outside the gene matches. The CDR3 extends over 14 amino acids. The CDR3 sequence: CASRRTGQLYEQYF. In DNA form, the CDR3 reads TGTGCCAGCAGACGGACAGGACAACTCTACGAGCAGTACTTC.

This clonotype was counted a few times. This sequence joins TRBV5-5 and TRBJ2-1; D unresolved. The CDR3 has 15 residues. CDR1 SGHKS and CDR2 YYEKEE come from the germline V gene (reference sequence). The V and J ends lost 0 bases and 5 bases respectively, with 12 bases between them. The chain's CDR3 is CASSLEPSAHNEQFF. As DNA, the CDR3 is TGTGCCAGCAGCTTGGAGCCTTCCGCACACAATGAGCAGTTCTTC.